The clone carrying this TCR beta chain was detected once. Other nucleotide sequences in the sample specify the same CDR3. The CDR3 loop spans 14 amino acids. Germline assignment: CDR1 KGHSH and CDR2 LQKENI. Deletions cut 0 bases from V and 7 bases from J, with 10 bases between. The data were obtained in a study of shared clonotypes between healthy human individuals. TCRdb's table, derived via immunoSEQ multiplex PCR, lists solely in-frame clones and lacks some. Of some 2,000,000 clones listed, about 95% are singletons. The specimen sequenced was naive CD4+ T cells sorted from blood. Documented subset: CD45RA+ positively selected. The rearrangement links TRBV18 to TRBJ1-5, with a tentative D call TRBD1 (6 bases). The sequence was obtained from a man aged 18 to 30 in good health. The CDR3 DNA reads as TGTGCCAGCTCACCACCCCCAGGGGACCAGCCCCAGCATTTT. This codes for CASSPPPGDQPQHF.